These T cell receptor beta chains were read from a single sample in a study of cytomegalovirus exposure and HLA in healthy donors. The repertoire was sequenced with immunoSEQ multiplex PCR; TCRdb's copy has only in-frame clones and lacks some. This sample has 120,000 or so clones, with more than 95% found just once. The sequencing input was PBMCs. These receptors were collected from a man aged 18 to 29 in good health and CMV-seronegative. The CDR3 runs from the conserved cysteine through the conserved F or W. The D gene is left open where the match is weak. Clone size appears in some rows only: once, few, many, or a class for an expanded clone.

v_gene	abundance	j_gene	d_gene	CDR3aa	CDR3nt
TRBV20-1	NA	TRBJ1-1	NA	CSARSSPEAFF	TGCAGTGCTAGGAGTTCCCCTGAAGCTTTCTTT
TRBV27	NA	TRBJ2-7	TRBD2	CASSASLAGYDEQYF	TGTGCCAGCAGTGCATCTCTAGCGGGATACGACGAGCAGTACTTC
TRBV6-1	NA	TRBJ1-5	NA	CASNPPGWGNQPQHF	TGTGCCAGCAATCCACCGGGTTGGGGCAATCAGCCCCAGCATTTT
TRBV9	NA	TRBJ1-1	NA	CASSVGALNTEAFF	TGTGCCAGCAGCGTGGGGGCTTTGAACACTGAAGCTTTCTTT
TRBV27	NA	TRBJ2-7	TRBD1	CASSLSQGQVHYEQYF	TGTGCCAGCAGTTTATCCCAGGGACAGGTCCACTACGAGCAGTACTTC
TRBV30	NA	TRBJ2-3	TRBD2	CAWMRTSGSPPDTQYF	TGTGCCTGGATGAGAACTAGCGGGTCCCCCCCAGATACGCAGTATTTT
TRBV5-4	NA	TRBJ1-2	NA	CASGGPGGGEGYTF	TGTGCCAGCGGGGGGCCAGGCGGGGGCGAAGGCTACACCTTC
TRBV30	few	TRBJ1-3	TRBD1	CACNRGSGNTIYF	TGTGCCTGCAACAGGGGTTCGGGAAACACCATATATTTT
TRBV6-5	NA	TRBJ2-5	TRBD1	CASSSGQGAGTQYF	TGTGCCAGCAGTTCCGGACAGGGGGCCGGGACCCAGTACTTC
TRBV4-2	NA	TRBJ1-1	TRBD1	CASSQERDDRANTEAFF	TGTGCCAGCAGCCAAGAGAGGGATGACAGGGCGAACACTGAAGCTTTCTTT
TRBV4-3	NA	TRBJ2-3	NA	CASSQADTQYF	TGCGCCAGCAGCCAAGCGGATACGCAGTATTTT
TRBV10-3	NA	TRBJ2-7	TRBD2	CAINPPLSGSSYEQYF	TGTGCCATCAACCCACCCCTCAGCGGGAGTTCGTACGAGCAGTACTTC
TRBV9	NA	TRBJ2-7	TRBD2	CASSPREWSGDYEQYF	TGTGCCAGCAGCCCTCGGGAGTGGAGCGGGGATTACGAGCAGTACTTC
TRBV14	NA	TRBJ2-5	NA	CASSPRPPGETQYF	TGTGCCAGCAGCCCCCGGCCTCCGGGGGAGACCCAGTACTTC
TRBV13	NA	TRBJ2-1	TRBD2	CASSLALAGVAYNEQFF	TGTGCCAGCAGCTTAGCGTTAGCGGGAGTAGCCTACAATGAGCAGTTCTTC
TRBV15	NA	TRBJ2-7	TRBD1	CATSRVGQNPYEQYF	TGTGCCACCAGCAGAGTGGGACAGAACCCCTACGAGCAGTACTTC
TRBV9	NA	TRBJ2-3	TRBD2	CASSEGTNTDTQYF	TGTGCCAGCAGCGAGGGGACTAACACAGATACGCAGTATTTT
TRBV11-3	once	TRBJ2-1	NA	CASSPWIVGGRYEQFF	TGTGCCAGCAGCCCTTGGATTGTGGGGGGAAGGTATGAGCAGTTCTTC
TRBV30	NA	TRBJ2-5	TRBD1	CAWSLGQGQETQYF	TGTGCCTGGAGTTTAGGACAGGGACAAGAGACCCAGTACTTC
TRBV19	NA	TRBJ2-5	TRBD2	CASRVAGVETQYF	TGTGCCAGTAGGGTAGCGGGAGTGGAGACCCAGTACTTC
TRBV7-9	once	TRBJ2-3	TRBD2	CASSLAFAGGSPDTQYF	TGTGCCAGCAGCTTAGCATTTGCGGGAGGGAGCCCAGATACGCAGTATTTT
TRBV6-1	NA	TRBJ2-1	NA	CASIPGFGYNEQFF	TGTGCCAGCATTCCAGGGTTCGGTTACAATGAGCAGTTCTTC
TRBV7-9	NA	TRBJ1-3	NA	CASSSGAHSGNTIYF	TGTGCCAGCAGCTCCGGAGCCCACTCTGGAAACACCATATATTTT